This T cell receptor beta chain was recovered during a study of OX40 agonist ivuxolimab in advanced cancers. Turning to the study itself: Intravenous ivuxolimab was administered to patients every 2 weeks at 0.01 to 10 mg/kg. Patients receiving dose escalation had hepatocellular carcinoma, melanoma, renal cell or head and neck cancer. Participants, 82.7% male, averaged 60 years of age, ranging from roughly 23 to 80. Study-level findings and limits: Both CD4+ and CD8+ T cell populations in blood had undergone clonal expansion by week 6 at 0.1 to 3.0 mg/kg.

The count of this clone is one. Its target is unknown. Repertoires were generated with immunoSEQ multiplex PCR, while TCRdb's copy carries only in-frame clones and drops some. This table holds nearly 50,000 clones, roughly 91% found once. This CDR3 has 14 residues. Germline lookup yields CDR1 MNHEY and CDR2 SMNVEV (reference sequence). Trimming took 4 bases from V and 5 from J; bases not matched to a gene: 4. This chain connects TRBV27 to TRBJ2-2; 7 nucleotides match TRBD1. This TCR derives from an adult with an advanced solid tumor such as melanoma, head and neck, liver or kidney cancer. The sample in question was CD4+ or CD8+ T cells sorted from blood, obtained in a trial of the OX40 agonist ivuxolimab. Written as DNA, the CDR3 is TGTGCCAGCAGTTGGGACAGCACAACCGGGGAGCTGTTTTTT. It codes for CASSWDSTTGELFF.